The 17 T cell receptor beta chains below come from one sample, sequenced in a study of CD4+ T cells in melanoma (dated 2022 in TCRdb). Receptor libraries were prepared by the immunoSEQ multiplex PCR assay. The immuneACCESS repertoire file appears here via TCRdb, limited to in-frame rearrangements. These files lack a portion of the clones; in checked studies, under half of the deficit traces to unresolved V genes, and the cause of the others is not known. The sample table records fewer than 20,000 clones; around 77% of these occur just once. The leading ten clones occupy roughly 12% of the sample. The sample comprised cells from a culture (not recorded whether cultured in vitro). These receptors originate from a human donor with melanoma.

V is TRBV9 and J is TRBJ1-2, with D possibly TRBD1 on 6 matching bases. The CDR3 consists of 13 residues. The V end lost 1 base, the J end lost 2 bases, and 6 bases lay between the germline ends. Germline V gene data show CDR1 as SGDLS and CDR2 as YYNGEE. This CDR3 is CASSVQGNYGYTF. The DNA of the CDR3 is TGTGCCAGCAGCGTACAGGGGAACTATGGCTACACCTTC.

This clone came up a few times. This chain links TRBV18 with TRBJ1-1; a possible D gene is TRBD1 (5 bases). The CDR3 extends over 13 amino acids. V was trimmed by 6 bases and J by 9 bases, leaving 17 bases between them. The V gene's germline CDR1 is KGHSH and CDR2 LQKENI. The CDR3 region is CASSAGQRDQAFF. CDR3 coding DNA: TGTGCCAGCTCCGCAGGGCAGAGAGATCAAGCTTTCTTT.

This rearrangement joins TRBV7-3 to TRBJ1-1, with TRBD1 matching 7 bases. Unmatched junction bases numbered 5, after V lost 5 bases and J lost 5 bases. Germline V gene sequence: CDR1 SGHTA, CDR2 FQGTGA. This CDR3 comprises 13 residues. The CDR3 protein is CASSRDRGTEAFF. CDR3 sequence (DNA): TGTGCCAGCAGCCGGGACAGAGGAACTGAAGCTTTCTTT.

V usage is TRBV7-2 and J usage is TRBJ2-1, with D unresolved. Germline lookup yields CDR1 SGHTA and CDR2 FQGNSA. V was clipped by 3 bases and J by 7 bases, with 13 bases between them. The CDR3 runs 14 residues. The CDR3 reads CASSFNPSDNEQFF. The CDR3 bases are TGTGCCAGCAGCTTCAACCCCTCGGATAATGAGCAGTTCTTC.

In its sample, this clone is medium-sized. V usage is TRBV5-1 and J usage is TRBJ1-4; no clear D. The CDR3 covers 15 residues. Germline lookup yields CDR1 SGHRS and CDR2 YFSETQ. V was trimmed by 4 bases and J by 7 bases, leaving 17 bases between them. CDR3 DNA sequence: TGCGCCAGCAGCCCCTGGGCAACTCCGGCTGAAAAACTGTTTTTT. It codes for CASSPWATPAEKLFF. The full variable domain, completed using reference TRBV5-1 and TRBJ1-4, is KAGVTQTPRYLIKTRGQQVTLSCSPISGHRSVSWYQQTPGQGLQFLFEYFSETQRNKGNFPGRFSGRQFSNSRSEMNVSTLELGDSALYLCASSPWATPAEKLFFGSGTQLSVL.

This clone was found once. The V and J genes are TRBV5-6 and TRBJ2-5; maybe TRBD2 (6 bases). The V end lost 2 bases, the J end lost 1 base, and 15 bases lay between the germline ends. Per germline, CDR1 SGHDT and CDR2 YYEEEE. The CDR3 loop spans 16 amino acids. CDR3 sequence (DNA): TGTGCCAGCAGCTTCCGGGGGAACCCTCGCCAAGAGACCCAGTACTTC. As protein: CASSFRGNPRQETQYF.

The chain has TRBV15 and TRBJ2-2; 8 positions agree with TRBD1. V lost 5 bases and J lost 4; bases outside the gene matches: 9. The CDR3 has 16 amino acids. Germline V CDR1 and CDR2: LNHNV, YYDKDF (reference sequence). This CDR3 reads CATSGGQGAFTGELFF. CDR3 coding DNA: TGTGCCACCAGCGGCGGACAGGGCGCGTTCACCGGGGAGCTGTTTTTT.

V is TRBV7-8 and J is TRBJ2-3, with 9 bases lining up with TRBD2. CDR1 SGHVS and CDR2 FQNEAQ come from the germline V gene. V shed 3 bases, J shed 1 base, and the junction held 11 bases outside the gene matches. This CDR3 has 18 residues. Here the CDR3 reads CASSFRERGVRGTDTQYF. The CDR3 region has the DNA TGTGCCAGCAGCTTTAGGGAGCGGGGGGTAAGAGGCACAGATACGCAGTATTTT.

V gene TRBV11-2 combines with J gene TRBJ2-7; 7 bases are a match to TRBD2. The germline gives CDR1 SGHAT, CDR2 FQNNGV. This CDR3 region has 16 residues. V shed 0 bases, J shed 4 bases, and the junction held 9 bases outside the gene matches. CDR3 protein: CASSLEIGLVQYEQYF. DNA for the CDR3: TGTGCCAGCAGCTTAGAAATTGGACTAGTTCAGTACGAGCAGTACTTC.

The chain combines TRBV18 with TRBJ2-7; 8 nucleotides line up with TRBD1. The V segment lost 6 bases and the J segment 3 bases; nucleotides outside the gene matches: 13. CDR3 size: 16 residues. Germline V gene sequence: CDR1 KGHSH, CDR2 LQKENI. The CDR3 region is CASSQHPGTGVYEQYF. The CDR3 DNA follows: TGTGCCAGCTCGCAACATCCCGGGACAGGAGTCTACGAGCAGTACTTC.

The chain carries TRBV5-5 and TRBJ2-7, with D tentatively TRBD2 (5 bases). This CDR3 spans 13 amino acids. Germline values: CDR1 SGHKS, CDR2 YYEKEE (reference sequence). V was shortened by 3 bases and J by 3 bases, with 10 bases between the two germline ends. The CDR3 loop is CASSSTDFYEQYF. In nucleotides, the CDR3 is TGTGCCAGCAGCTCAACGGACTTCTACGAGCAGTACTTC.

The V gene is TRBV5-5, the J gene TRBJ1-2; D is possibly TRBD1 (5 bases). The CDR3 is made up of 16 amino acids. CDR1 is SGHKS and CDR2 is YYEKEE in the germline V gene (reference sequence). The V and J ends lost 0 bases and 3 bases respectively, with 15 bases between them. CDR3 coding DNA: TGTGCCAGCAGCTTGGCCTGGGGGGAGAGGGACTATGGCTACACCTTC. Protein sequence: CASSLAWGERDYGYTF.

This chain uses TRBV5-4 with TRBJ2-7; 9 bases match TRBD2. V was pared by 1 base and J by 0 bases, with 2 bases of the junction left unmatched. The CDR3 is 15 amino acids. The germline V gene has CDR1 SGHNT and CDR2 YYREEE (reference sequence). CDR3 sequence: CASSLSAGGSYEQYF. The DNA for the CDR3 is TGTGCCAGCAGCTTGTCAGCGGGGGGCTCCTACGAGCAGTACTTC.

This chain links TRBV29-1 with TRBJ1-4, with 9 bases fitting TRBD1. Trimming removed 4 bases from V and 0 bases from J; junction bases left unmatched: 0. Germline CDR1 and CDR2: SQVTM and ANQGSEA. The CDR3 is 14 residues long. The DNA for the CDR3 is TGCAGCGTTGGACAGGGGGCAACTAATGAAAAACTGTTTTTT. It translates to CSVGQGATNEKLFF.

This CDR3 reads CAWSVGGGARKTQYF. In DNA form, the CDR3 reads TGTGCCTGGAGTGTAGGAGGGGGGGCACGAAAGACCCAGTACTTC. This chain joins TRBV30 and TRBJ2-5, with a tentative D call TRBD2 (7 bases). Looked up from germline, CDR1 is GTSNPN and CDR2 is SVGIG (reference sequence). Trimming removed 0 bases at V and 6 bases at J, with 17 bases between. CDR3 size: 15 residues. Variable domain in full (rest from reference TRBV30 and TRBJ2-5): SQTIHQWPATLVQPVGSPLSLECTVEGTSNPNLYWYRQAAGRGLQLLFYSVGIGQISSEVPQNLSASRPQDRQFILSSKKLLLSDSGFYLCAWSVGGGARKTQYFGPGTRLLVL.

The chain joins TRBV5-4 to TRBJ2-7; D gene ambiguous. V gave up 4 bases and J gave up 2 bases, with 13 bases separating them. The V gene's germline CDR1 is SGHNT and CDR2 YYREEE (reference sequence). The CDR3 is made up of 14 amino acids. CDR3 in DNA: TGTGCCAGCAGCCACATTCTTGGGCCCTACGAGCAGTACTTC. Protein product: CASSHILGPYEQYF.

The genes are TRBV11-2 and TRBJ1-1; D unresolved. V lost 0 bases, J lost 0 bases, and 2 bases lay in between. Germline-derived CDR1 and CDR2 are SGHAT and FQNNGV. The CDR3 runs to 13 residues. The chain's CDR3 is CASSLDLNTEAFF. Written as DNA, the CDR3 is TGTGCCAGCAGCTTAGACTTGAACACTGAAGCTTTCTTT.